This T cell receptor (beta chain) was observed in a study of T cell responses to AZD1222 COVID-19 vaccine (dated by TCRdb to the early 2020s). The study in broad terms: AZD1222 recipients with second doses at about 4 weeks or about 12 weeks were pooled, because spike-specific TCR depth and breadth did not differ between schedules. A total of 240 or so trial participants underwent TCR sequencing, of whom about 200 had received two doses of AZD1222 and around 25 had received two doses of the MenACWY control vaccine. Trial participants were enrolled into age subgroups of 18-55, 56-69 and 70-plus years, which contained about 150, 28 and 57 TCR-sequenced participants, respectively.

In light of the paper, this sample's time point label describes: baseline before first vaccination. Vaccinee samples were obtained from the UK trials COV001 and COV002, which included a single-blind randomized controlled phase 2/3 trial of AZD1222 (ChAdOx1 nCoV-19) in healthy adults. For TCRbeta chain sequencing, PBMC samples were collected from trial participants at day 0 and at day 28 after the second dose. Study-level results and caveats: Because no samples from the day 14 peak response were available, repertoires could be characterized only after the peak T cell response. Nearly half of unique spike-specific TCRs reportedly recognized epitopes outside regions mutated in the B.1.351 and B.1.1.7 variants. After two AZD1222 doses, both the breadth and the depth of spike-specific TCRs were significantly higher than at day 0 and than in MenACWY recipients. The 56-69-year group was small, and its depth increase did not reach significance, likely because of low power. Participants were mostly white British and included more females than males, and it was suggested by the authors that clonal diversity may have been underestimated. The whole spike protein was spanned by vaccine-associated CD4 TCRs, and dominant responses were seen in regions 160-218 and 743-854. Conclusions about previously exposed vaccinees are limited, since just a handful of AZD1222 recipients were seropositive for SARS-CoV-2 at baseline.

A remark on this clone: The target of this receptor is not known. No clone much larger than this one lies a single base away; base qualities are absent.

The CDR3 regions of human TCRbeta chains were subjected to immunosequencing. The paper's data handling went like this. Repertoire TCRs were checked for matches against a reference library of SARS-CoV-2-specific TCRs that had been generated using the MIRA antigen-specificity platform. Breadth meant the fraction of unique TCRs that were SARS-CoV-2-associated, whereas depth meant the fraction of total T cells that were SARS-CoV-2-associated. Using the MIRA data, each spike-specific TCR was mapped to the spike region that the TCR reacts to and placed in a CD4 or CD8 class. Log10-transformed breadth and depth values were compared by one-way ANOVA with Sidak's multiple comparisons tests. TCRdb took this table from immuneACCESS and kept in-frame rearrangements with V and J called. Such tables lack part of the clones; where checked against another copy, unresolved V genes explain under half of the gap, and the rest is unexplained. V, J and clone size are taken as reported in that table, and D and trimming were inferred from the DNA itself. This sample gives 50,000 to 75,000 clones in total; approximately 83% of them show up just once. The ten largest clones add up to over 12% of the sample.

The sequence derives from an adult in good health. This material consisted of peripheral blood, taken on day 0 of AZD1222 vaccination.

The CDR3 has the sequence CALTPGPLHGYTF. Read as DNA, the sequence is TGTGCCCTCACCCCGGGGCCGCTCCATGGCTACACCTTC. The rearranged chain carries TRBV30 and TRBJ1-2; 5 matching bases give a weak D call of TRBD1. Reading the germline V gene (reference sequence) gives CDR1 GTSNPN and CDR2 SVGIG. CDR3 length: 13 amino acids, cysteine to phenylalanine. Solely the CDR3 DNA is kept, with 39 bases framed from the first base. V and J lose 8 bases and 6 bases, and a span of 19 bases separates them.